This record concerns one T cell receptor (beta chain) sequence. The clone's antigen remains unknown. The record has no base qualities; no much larger clone is one base away. The CDR1 and CDR2 encoded by the germline V gene (reference sequence) are LNHDA and SQIVND. Reading from cysteine to phenylalanine, the CDR3 counts 13 amino acids. Just CDR3 DNA is preserved here, 39 bases in frame from base 1. A distance of 18 bases separates the germline ends of V and J, which lose 9 bases and 7 bases respectively. The cohort was made up of 500 to 800 healthy bone marrow donors. All cohort members were sampled while nominally healthy, although unrecorded immune exposures were likely present. CMV serostatus was recorded as positive for just under 300 and negative for about half of the 666 cohort members, whereas no CMV serostatus was recorded for the donor in question. Every donor gave a peripheral blood sample, and the peripheral blood mononuclear cells from that sample were used for TCR beta sequencing. Genomic DNA was extracted from the blood cell samples with the Qiagen DNeasy Blood Extraction Kit.

This sample is part of a study of cytomegalovirus exposure and HLA in healthy donors (dated by TCRdb to about 2017). As for the study more broadly: According to an earlier analysis of 587 of the donors, about 180 million T cells yielded roughly 110 million unique TCR beta sequences and around 300 Gb of sequence data. Approximately 300 gigabases of sequencing data and roughly 80 million unique TCR sequences made up an early release that covered 640 HLA-typed donors. The genetic ancestry cluster associated with self-reported Caucasian donors included 70% to 85% of the roughly 410 genotyped donors. The study aimed to test whether signatures of past pathogen exposure could be identified by cataloging public T cell receptors. The T cell repertoires of roughly 660 subjects were profiled by immunosequencing and related to cytomegalovirus serostatus. Along with the approximately 600-subject first cohort, a separate validation cohort of around 110 different subjects was used. High-throughput TCR immunosequencing, statistical association of individual TCRs with disease status, and machine learning were combined to predict cytomegalovirus infection status. To study patterns of TCR occurrence, a later analysis re-analyzed previously published TCR beta repertoires from several hundred donors and added high-resolution HLA genotyping. In the later analysis, no new phenotypic data were used to find candidate immune exposures; instead, reliance was placed on TCR beta sequences and their occurrence across donors. To decide whether each TCR beta V gene segment behaved as functional or pseudogenic, an earlier analysis of 587 of the donors relied on high-throughput TCR beta sequencing. Donor age, sex, ethnicity and CMV serostatus were collected together with the repertoire data. A later genetic analysis took genome-wide SNP genotypes for about 65% of the 666 donors and used that subset as a discovery cohort. Every repertoire in the discovery cohort had been generated on one and the same sequencing platform. Both class I and class II loci were covered by HLA typing, at four-digit resolution. Typing coverage differed by locus: A, B, C, DRB1 and DQB1 were typed in roughly 629-630 donors, DQA1 in 500 to 550, DPA1 in 600 to 610, and DPB1 in about 450. About five DR-DQ haplotypes were treated as single units for association and clustering because of strong linkage in the cohort. On average, around 200,000 unique TCR beta nucleotide sequences were sequenced per donor among more than 350 genotyped donors of the cohort, with roughly 18% of those sequences being non-productive. The study at large found these results: A further reported finding was that TCR beta sequences accurately predicted the HLA-A and HLA-B alleles for most subjects in the first cohort. A few of the identified cytomegalovirus-associated TCR beta chains were confirmed in vitro to be specific for cytomegalovirus antigens. A total of 150 to 200 TCR beta chains were listed by the study as associated with cytomegalovirus. The authors suggested that the approach could potentially be generalized to other disease states and immunological phenotypes. In a later analysis, TCR association rates were found to vary across HLA loci, with the most associated TCRs seen for DRB1 alleles and the fewest for HLA-C alleles. In an earlier analysis of about 600 of the donors, most TCR beta V segments appeared in productive rearrangements about 90% or about 30% of the time, broadly matching IMGT annotations. Because HLA typing was unavailable for some donors at each locus, only the typed subset was used in association tests. According to a later analysis, most CMV-associated TCR beta chains appeared to be HLA-restricted, and the HLA associations seemed to be driven largely by CMV exposure. Compared with equally common non-associated chains, HLA-associated TCR beta chains in a later analysis were more clonally expanded and had lower generation probabilities. This cohort had only TCR beta chains sequenced, and the lack of alpha or paired-chain data limited which features could be detected. Seventeen rarely observed V segments, including chromosome 9 orphons, were excluded from the earlier analysis of approximately 600 of the donors because counts were too low. A later analysis reported that several top co-occurrence clusters appeared linked to parvovirus B19, influenza, CMV and Epstein-Barr virus. Assigning TCR associations to individual alleles was difficult when HLA alleles, especially DR and DQ, strongly co-occurred. Correlated functional status among segregating V segments might reflect linkage disequilibrium, but an unknown experimental factor could not be ruled out. An association between a missense DCLRE1C variant and V-gene and J-gene trimming of TCR beta chains was found in a later genetic analysis and replicated in an independent cohort. In a later genetic analysis, fewer N-insertions in productive TCRs were reported among donors in an Asian-associated ancestry cluster than the roughly 700-donor mean. Some IMGT-functional V segments, including TRBV6-2 and TRBV6-3, could not be told apart with the 87-base-pair reads, so those segments were excluded. In both the original and validation cohorts, the classifier was reported to diagnose cytomegalovirus status with high specificity and sensitivity. The presence/absence analyses assumed that sequencing depth was roughly uniform across donors, and that assumption may not be true. In a later analysis, about 17,000 TCR beta sequences were associated with specific HLA alleles at a false discovery rate of 0.05. A group of highly shared sequence variants was considered likely to be a technical artifact of the sequencing pipeline. CMV serostatus was the only immune exposure information available for the cohort. Most TCR sequences were seen in very few donors, while some public TCRs were found in many individuals.

The method behind the library was the immunoSEQ multiplex PCR assay. For the multiplex PCR, a mixture combining 60 forward primers for TCR Vbeta segments and 13 reverse primers for TCR Jbeta segments was used. The CDR3 region of rearranged TCR beta genes was amplified from genomic DNA with a multiplex PCR assay. The amplified TCR beta libraries were sequenced on the Illumina HiSeq System as 87-base-pair reads. The published analysis was carried out like this. Across the 500 to 750 repertoires, a later analysis counted tens of millions of unique TCR beta chains, approximately 12 million of which were shared by at least two donors. To remove PCR and sequencing errors, raw reads were error-corrected and collapsed into unique sequences using a nearest-neighbor algorithm that merged closely related sequences. V, D and J gene segments were assigned by aligning CDR3 sequences to IMGT reference sequences. For a sequence to be retained, at least a six-nucleotide match to both a V gene segment and a J gene segment was required. A rearrangement counted as productive if the CDR3 had no stop codons and remained in frame with V and J, and every other rearrangement counted as non-productive. CDR3 was defined according to IMGT convention as the region running from the second conserved V-encoded cysteine to the conserved J-encoded phenylalanine. The earlier analysis of approximately 500 of the donors excluded sequences that lacked an unambiguous match to a single V gene segment. In an earlier analysis of 450 to 750 of the donors, a V segment was called functional when productive rearrangements were above 56.7%, and segregating when the standard deviation between donors exceeded 5%. A statistical classification framework was built for diagnosing cytomegalovirus status from the catalog of TCR beta chain sequences. In a later analysis, TCR nucleotide sequences were compared against IMGT/GENE-DB human TR gene sequences so that V and J genes could be assigned. In a later analysis, CDR3 sequences and most-parsimonious VDJ recombination scenarios were assigned using the TCRdist pipeline. In a later analysis, every TCR beta chain was defined by the combination of its CDR3 amino acid sequence and its V-gene family, and reads without a unique V-gene family were dropped. To address suspected cross-contamination and a sequencing artifact, a later analysis removed approximately 600 highly shared, low-generation-probability nucleotide sequences. A later analysis calculated a clonal expansion index for each public chain from normalized within-repertoire ranks of inferred template counts. In a later analysis, generation probabilities were computed with a VDJ recombination model fitted to out-of-frame rearrangements, and the resulting probabilities were checked against IGoR. In a later analysis, TCR-TCR, TCR-HLA and TCR-CMV co-occurrence was scored with hypergeometric tests, and a repertoire-size bias correction was applied to TCR pairs. To estimate false discovery rates, a later analysis permuted the HLA or CMV assignments 20 times. In a later analysis, co-occurring TCRs were grouped with DBSCAN, and TCRdist sequence similarity was added when clustering was performed within HLA-allele-positive subsets. Repertoires with fewer than 30,000 or more than 120,000 public chains were left out of co-occurrence clustering, as were five repertoires with anomalous nucleotide sharing. The table comes from immuneACCESS by way of TCRdb, which keeps in-frame sequences with V and J called. Part of the clones is missing from these tables; in studies checked, under half for an unresolved V gene and the rest for unknown reasons. V and J calls and clone size are those listed in that table; D and trimming were worked out from the DNA. The sample table contains about 52,000 clones; only one count was recorded for around three fifths of them. The ten top clones hold approximately 12% of the sample.

The sequence was collected from a human donor in good health. Sequencing was done on a sample of PBMCs. The chain uses TRBV19 and TRBJ1-1; the D segment could be TRBD1, given 5 matching bases. The nucleotide sequence reads TGTGCCAGCGCCGTGGGGGGGAAGTTTGAAGCTTTCTTT. This yields the protein CASAVGGKFEAFF.